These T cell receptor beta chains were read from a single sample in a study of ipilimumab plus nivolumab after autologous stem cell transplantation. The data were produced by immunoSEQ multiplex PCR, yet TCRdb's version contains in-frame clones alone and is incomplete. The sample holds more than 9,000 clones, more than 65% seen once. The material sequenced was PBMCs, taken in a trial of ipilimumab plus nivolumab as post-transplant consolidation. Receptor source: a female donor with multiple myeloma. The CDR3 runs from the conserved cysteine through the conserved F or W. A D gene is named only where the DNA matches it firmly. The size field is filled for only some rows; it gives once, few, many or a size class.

DNA: TGCGCCAGCAGAACTGAAGGTACCTACGAGCAGTACTTC
CDR3: CASRTEGTYEQYF
D: .
size: .
length: 13
J: TRBJ2-7
V: TRBV5-1

DNA: TGTGCCAGCAGTTTATCACTAGCGGGAGTTTCAGAGACCCAGTACTTC
CDR3: CASSLSLAGVSETQYF
D: TRBD2
size: .
length: 16
J: TRBJ2-5
V: TRBV27

DNA: TGTGCCAGCAGCATCGGGACAGGGGCAACCGGGGAGCTGTTTTTT
CDR3: CASSIGTGATGELFF
D: TRBD1
size: .
length: 15
J: TRBJ2-2
V: TRBV7-3

DNA: TGTGCCACCTTCGGGACAGGGAAAAACACTGAAGCTTTCTTT
CDR3: CATFGTGKNTEAFF
D: TRBD1
size: .
length: 14
J: TRBJ1-1
V: TRBV6-1

DNA: TGTGCCAGCAGTTACTCGCGTCCGGGGCCCTACGAGCAGTACTTC
CDR3: CASSYSRPGPYEQYF
D: .
size: medium-sized
length: 15
J: TRBJ2-7
V: TRBV6-5

DNA: TGTGCCAGTAGTAAAAGACAGGGGAAGAACACTGAAGCTTTCTTT
CDR3: CASSKRQGKNTEAFF
D: TRBD1
size: .
length: 15
J: TRBJ1-1
V: TRBV19

DNA: TGTGCCAGCAGTTTACTGCTTTCGGACCCCTCCTACAATGAGCAGTTCTTC
CDR3: CASSLLLSDPSYNEQFF
D: .
size: .
length: 17
J: TRBJ2-1
V: TRBV28

DNA: TGTGCCAGCAGCTTAAGGGGACTAGCCTACGAGCAGTACTTC
CDR3: CASSLRGLAYEQYF
D: TRBD2
size: .
length: 14
J: TRBJ2-7
V: TRBV11-2

DNA: TGTGCCAGCAGCTTACGGGACAGGGGGATTTACAATGAGCAGTTCTTC
CDR3: CASSLRDRGIYNEQFF
D: TRBD1
size: .
length: 16
J: TRBJ2-1
V: TRBV7-7

DNA: TGTGCCAGCAGGACCCCTAGCGGGGCCTACGAGCAGTACTTC
CDR3: CASRTPSGAYEQYF
D: TRBD2
size: once
length: 14
J: TRBJ2-7
V: TRBV6-6

DNA: TGTGCCAGTAGTATGCAGGAGGGCGCAGATACGCAGTATTTT
CDR3: CASSMQEGADTQYF
D: .
size: .
length: 14
J: TRBJ2-3
V: TRBV19

DNA: TGTGCCAGCAGCTTGGGCCGGTCGGTGGGAGGCCATCAGTTCTTC
CDR3: CASSLGRSVGGHQFF
D: .
size: .
length: 15
J: TRBJ2-1
V: TRBV7-3

DNA: TGTGCCACGAGCCTTGTCAATGAGCAGTTCTTC
CDR3: CATSLVNEQFF
D: .
size: .
length: 11
J: TRBJ2-1
V: TRBV19

DNA: TGTGCCACCAGCAGAGATCGGGGGACTTTTCTTACGCAGTATTTT
CDR3: CATSRDRGTFLTQYF
D: .
size: few
length: 15
J: TRBJ2-3
V: TRBV15

DNA: TGCAGCGCCAGACTAGCGGTCGGGGAGCTGTTTTTT
CDR3: CSARLAVGELFF
D: TRBD2
size: .
length: 12
J: TRBJ2-2
V: TRBV29-1

DNA: TGTGCCAGCAGCCCTGGGACAGGCAATCAGCCCCAGCATTTT
CDR3: CASSPGTGNQPQHF
D: TRBD1
size: .
length: 14
J: TRBJ1-5
V: TRBV11-3

DNA: TGTGCCAGCAGTCCGGGGGGGCGCGGCTATGGCTACACCTTC
CDR3: CASSPGGRGYGYTF
D: .
size: .
length: 14
J: TRBJ1-2
V: TRBV7-6

DNA: TGCGCCAGCCACCGGCCAGGGGAGGTCGGGGAGCTGTTTTTT
CDR3: CASHRPGEVGELFF
D: .
size: .
length: 14
J: TRBJ2-2
V: TRBV5-1

DNA: TGTGCCAGCAGCCCGACAGGGGTAAACGGCTACACCTTC
CDR3: CASSPTGVNGYTF
D: TRBD1
size: once
length: 13
J: TRBJ1-2
V: TRBV7-8

DNA: TGTGCCAGCAGCCAGGCCAGTCTAGCGGACTACGAGCAGTACTTC
CDR3: CASSQASLADYEQYF
D: TRBD2
size: .
length: 15
J: TRBJ2-7
V: TRBV27

DNA: TGCAGCTCCTGGGACAGGAATACGAACACTGAAGCTTTCTTT
CDR3: CSSWDRNTNTEAFF
D: TRBD1
size: .
length: 14
J: TRBJ1-1
V: TRBV29-1

DNA: TGTGCCAGCACCTCTCGGGGGACTAGTAATAGTGAGCAGTTCTTC
CDR3: CASTSRGTSNSEQFF
D: TRBD2
size: once
length: 15
J: TRBJ2-1
V: TRBV7-2

DNA: TGTGCCAGTAGAAAAAGTGGGGGGTCCTACAATGAGCAGTTCTTC
CDR3: CASRKSGGSYNEQFF
D: .
size: .
length: 15
J: TRBJ2-1
V: TRBV19

DNA: TGTGCCAGCACCGACACCGGGGAGCTGTTTTTT
CDR3: CASTDTGELFF
D: .
size: once
length: 11
J: TRBJ2-2
V: TRBV7-8

DNA: TGCGCCAGCAGCTTTCAGCGGGAGAGGTGGGAGACCCAGTACTTC
CDR3: CASSFQRERWETQYF
D: TRBD2
size: .
length: 15
J: TRBJ2-5
V: TRBV5-1

DNA: TGTGCCAGCAGTGGCTCGGACAGGGGCAATCAGCCCCAGCATTTT
CDR3: CASSGSDRGNQPQHF
D: TRBD1
size: .
length: 15
J: TRBJ1-5
V: TRBV28

DNA: TGTGCCAGCGGGACAGGGGGTTATGAGCAGTTCTTC
CDR3: CASGTGGYEQFF
D: TRBD1
size: medium-sized
length: 12
J: TRBJ2-1
V: TRBV9

DNA: TGTGCCAGCAGCCAAGGATGGGGACAGGAGACCTACGAGCAGTACTTC
CDR3: CASSQGWGQETYEQYF
D: TRBD1
size: .
length: 16
J: TRBJ2-7
V: TRBV5-4

DNA: TGTGCCAGCAGTCAAACGGGATCCACCTCCTACGAGCAGTACTTC
CDR3: CASSQTGSTSYEQYF
D: .
size: few
length: 15
J: TRBJ2-7
V: TRBV7-8

DNA: TGTGCCAGCAGTTACCAGACAGGGCTCAGCTATGGCTACACCTTC
CDR3: CASSYQTGLSYGYTF
D: TRBD1
size: .
length: 15
J: TRBJ1-2
V: TRBV6-6

DNA: TGTGCCAGCAGCTCCACAGGGGCCGAAAAACTGTTTTTT
CDR3: CASSSTGAEKLFF
D: TRBD1
size: .
length: 13
J: TRBJ1-4
V: TRBV7-3

DNA: TGTGCCAGCAGCGTGACAGAGAACTATGGCTACACCTTC
CDR3: CASSVTENYGYTF
D: .
size: medium-sized
length: 13
J: TRBJ1-2
V: TRBV9

DNA: TGTGCCAGCAGTTTAAGTCATCGGGAGCTGTTTTTT
CDR3: CASSLSHRELFF
D: .
size: .
length: 12
J: TRBJ2-2
V: TRBV28

DNA: TGCGCCAGCAGTGATGTCCCTAGCGGGACACTCTCCTACGAGCAGTACTTC
CDR3: CASSDVPSGTLSYEQYF
D: TRBD2
size: few
length: 17
J: TRBJ2-7
V: TRBV10-2

DNA: TGTGCCAGCAGCTTAGAGGAACGGGCGCAGTACTTC
CDR3: CASSLEERAQYF
D: .
size: .
length: 12
J: TRBJ2-7
V: TRBV11-3

DNA: TGTGCCAGTAGCCCTCCCCCGGGACTAGCGGGAAGTGTCTACAATGAGCAGTTCTTC
CDR3: CASSPPPGLAGSVYNEQFF
D: TRBD2
size: .
length: 19
J: TRBJ2-1
V: TRBV19

DNA: TGCGCCAGCAGCCAACGTGCGGGTTCCTACGAGCAGTACTTC
CDR3: CASSQRAGSYEQYF
D: .
size: .
length: 14
J: TRBJ2-7
V: TRBV4-3

DNA: TGCGCCAGCAGCCAAGAGGGGTGGACCGAGCAGTTCTTC
CDR3: CASSQEGWTEQFF
D: .
size: medium-sized
length: 13
J: TRBJ2-1
V: TRBV4-3

DNA: TGTGCCAGTAGTCCCCGGACGGATCCTGGGGCCAACGTCCTGACTTTC
CDR3: CASSPRTDPGANVLTF
D: .
size: .
length: 16
J: TRBJ2-6
V: TRBV19

DNA: TGTGCCAGTACCAACAGGGGAGGCAATCAGCCCCAGCATTTT
CDR3: CASTNRGGNQPQHF
D: TRBD1
size: .
length: 14
J: TRBJ1-5
V: TRBV19

DNA: TGTGCCAGCAGTTACAAGGATGAGCAGTTCTTC
CDR3: CASSYKDEQFF
D: .
size: .
length: 11
J: TRBJ2-1
V: TRBV27

DNA: TGTGCCAGCAGTTTAAACAGGGGGCTATACGAAAAACTGTTTTTT
CDR3: CASSLNRGLYEKLFF
D: TRBD1
size: .
length: 15
J: TRBJ1-4
V: TRBV27

DNA: TGTGCCAGCACAGGTACTAGCGGGGCCTACAATGAGCAGTTCTTC
CDR3: CASTGTSGAYNEQFF
D: TRBD2
size: .
length: 15
J: TRBJ2-1
V: TRBV6-6

DNA: TGTGCCAGCAGTATACCCAACGGCGAGCAGTACTTC
CDR3: CASSIPNGEQYF
D: .
size: .
length: 12
J: TRBJ2-7
V: TRBV27

DNA: TGCGCCAGCAGCTTGGCCCCTACATCAGAGCAGTTCTTC
CDR3: CASSLAPTSEQFF
D: .
size: .
length: 13
J: TRBJ2-1
V: TRBV5-1

DNA: TGTGCCAGCAGTTTATACGCGGGAGAAGTTAATGAGCAGTACTTC
CDR3: CASSLYAGEVNEQYF
D: TRBD2
size: .
length: 15
J: TRBJ2-7
V: TRBV28

DNA: TGTGCCAGCATTATGGGTCCGGGAGGTTCTCCGTTCTTT
CDR3: CASIMGPGGSPFF
D: .
size: .
length: 13
J: TRBJ1-1
V: TRBV19

DNA: TGTGCCAGCAGCCCAGGGACCCTAGGCTACGAGCAGTACTTC
CDR3: CASSPGTLGYEQYF
D: .
size: .
length: 14
J: TRBJ2-7
V: TRBV27

DNA: TGTGCCAGCAGTTACGAGGGGGTCCCCTACGAGCAGTACTTC
CDR3: CASSYEGVPYEQYF
D: .
size: .
length: 14
J: TRBJ2-7
V: TRBV6-6

DNA: TGTGCCAGCAGTCTAGGGGCATTTGGGAACTACGAGCAGTACTTC
CDR3: CASSLGAFGNYEQYF
D: .
size: .
length: 15
J: TRBJ2-7
V: TRBV6-6

DNA: TGCGCCAGCAGCTTGGTTTCAGGGTCGAACACTGAAGCTTTCTTT
CDR3: CASSLVSGSNTEAFF
D: .
size: .
length: 15
J: TRBJ1-1
V: TRBV5-1

DNA: TGTGCCAGCAGCTTAGGGGCCGTGGCCTACGAGCAGTACTTC
CDR3: CASSLGAVAYEQYF
D: .
size: .
length: 14
J: TRBJ2-7
V: TRBV11-2

DNA: TGTGCCAGCAGCTTAGGGTACAATGAGGAAAAACTGTTTTTT
CDR3: CASSLGYNEEKLFF
D: .
size: once
length: 14
J: TRBJ1-4
V: TRBV7-9

DNA: TGCAGTGCTAGTCCGGGGTATGAGCAGTACTTC
CDR3: CSASPGYEQYF
D: .
size: few
length: 11
J: TRBJ2-7
V: TRBV20-1

DNA: TGTGCCAGCAGCTTGGCCTCGGAAAACGAGCAGTACTTC
CDR3: CASSLASENEQYF
D: .
size: few
length: 13
J: TRBJ2-7
V: TRBV11-2